The clone carrying this TCR beta chain was counted a few times. Its antigen is currently unknown. Prepared libraries of TCR beta cDNA carried unique molecular identifiers. A population of about 0.9 to 10 million T cells gave rise to roughly 0.5 million cDNA molecules. MiXCR was run by TCRdb on the PCR reads, yielding one entry per CDR3 protein. The table includes hundreds of thousands of distinct CDR3 sequences, roughly 30% detected once. These data originate in a study of post-analysis software for immune sequencing data. Study-wide background: Included among the disease courses, which were recorded for the cohort, were relapsing-remitting, secondary progressive and progressive-relapsing multiple sclerosis. Study-level findings and limits: By F measure, strong co-clustering occurred among samples prepared in the same batch. Controls showed lower frequencies than patients for five TRBV segments, and TRBV5-6, TRBV5-1 and TRBV20-1 were among these.

With 6 bases clipped from V and 3 bases from J, the junction kept 9 bases outside the gene matches. The CDR3 is 15 residues long. Per germline, CDR1 MNHEY and CDR2 SMNVEV (reference sequence). The J gene is TRBJ2-7, the V gene TRBV27, with TRBD1 identical over 9 bases. This clonotype was obtained from a girl aged 10 to 17 with multiple sclerosis. Sequenced sample: blood. Written as DNA, the CDR3 is TGTGCCAGCAGGAAGGCCGGGACAGGGCGCTACGAGCAGTACTTC. Translated, it gives CASRKAGTGRYEQYF.